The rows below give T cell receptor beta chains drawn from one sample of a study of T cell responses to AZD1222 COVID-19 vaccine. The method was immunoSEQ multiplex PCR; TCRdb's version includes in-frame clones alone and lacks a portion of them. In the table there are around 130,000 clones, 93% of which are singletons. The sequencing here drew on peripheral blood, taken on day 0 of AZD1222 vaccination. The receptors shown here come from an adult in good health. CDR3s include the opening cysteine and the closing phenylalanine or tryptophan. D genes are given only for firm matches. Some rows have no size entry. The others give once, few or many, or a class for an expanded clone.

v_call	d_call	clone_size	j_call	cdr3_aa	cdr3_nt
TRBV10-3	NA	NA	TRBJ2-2	CAIAPDTGELFF	TGTGCCATCGCGCCGGACACCGGGGAGCTGTTTTTT
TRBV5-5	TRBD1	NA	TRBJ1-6	CASSLGQGTDNSPLHF	TGTGCCAGCAGCTTAGGACAGGGAACAGATAATTCACCCCTCCACTTT
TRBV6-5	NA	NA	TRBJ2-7	CASRRGSYEQYF	TGTGCCAGCAGGCGGGGTTCTTACGAGCAGTACTTC
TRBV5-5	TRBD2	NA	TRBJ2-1	CASSLAGGPSYNEQFF	TGTGCCAGCAGCTTGGCGGGGGGTCCTTCCTACAATGAGCAGTTCTTC
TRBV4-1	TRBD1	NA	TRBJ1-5	CASSQQGADQPQHF	TGCGCCAGCAGCCAACAGGGGGCGGATCAGCCCCAGCATTTT
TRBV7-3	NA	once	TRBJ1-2	CASSPTSDAVYGYTF	TGTGCCAGCAGCCCCACCTCGGACGCAGTCTATGGCTACACCTTC
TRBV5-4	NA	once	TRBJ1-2	CASSLVSPGGYGYTF	TGTGCCAGCAGCTTGGTATCGCCGGGGGGCTATGGCTACACCTTC
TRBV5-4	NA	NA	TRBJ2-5	CASSLVLGETQYF	TGTGCCAGCAGCTTGGTTTTGGGAGAGACCCAGTACTTC
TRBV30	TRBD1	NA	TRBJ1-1	CAWKGQSPGEAFF	TGTGCCTGGAAGGGACAGTCGCCTGGGGAAGCTTTCTTT
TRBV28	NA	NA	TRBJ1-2	CASTSEVSGYTF	TGTGCCAGCACCTCCGAAGTCTCGGGCTACACCTTC
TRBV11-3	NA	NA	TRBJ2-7	CASSLPDSYEQYF	TGTGCCAGCAGCTTACCAGACTCCTACGAGCAGTACTTC
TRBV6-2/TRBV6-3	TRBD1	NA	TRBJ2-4	CASSSLTGEVTKNIQYF	TGTGCCAGCAGTTCTCTTACAGGGGAAGTCACCAAAAACATTCAGTACTTC
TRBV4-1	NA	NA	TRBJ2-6	CASSQTSDSSGANVLTF	TGCGCCAGCAGCCAAACCTCAGACAGCTCTGGGGCCAACGTCCTGACTTTC
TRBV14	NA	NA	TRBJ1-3	CASSQPWSKGNTIYF	TGTGCCAGCAGCCAACCCTGGTCCAAGGGAAACACCATATATTTT
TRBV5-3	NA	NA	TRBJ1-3	CARSLVGGLNGNTIYF	TGTGCCAGAAGCTTGGTTGGGGGGCTAAACGGAAACACCATATATTTT
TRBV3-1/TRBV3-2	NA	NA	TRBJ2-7	CASSLPGAGSYEQYF	TGTGCCAGCAGCCTTCCAGGGGCAGGATCCTACGAGCAGTACTTC
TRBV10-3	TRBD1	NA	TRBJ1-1	CAISESGTGEAFF	TGTGCCATCAGTGAGTCCGGGACAGGTGAAGCTTTCTTT
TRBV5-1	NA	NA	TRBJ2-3	CASNQAIGPDTQYF	TGCGCCAGCAACCAGGCCATCGGCCCAGATACGCAGTATTTT
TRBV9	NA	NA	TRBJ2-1	CASSSPLAFNEQFF	TGTGCCAGCAGCTCCCCCCTCGCCTTCAATGAGCAGTTCTTC
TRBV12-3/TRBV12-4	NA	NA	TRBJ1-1	CASSLGQNTEAFF	TGTGCCAGCAGTTTAGGTCAGAACACTGAAGCTTTCTTT
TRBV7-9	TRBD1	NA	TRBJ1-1	CASSLGTGPNTEAFF	TGTGCCAGCAGCTTAGGGACAGGCCCGAACACTGAAGCTTTCTTT
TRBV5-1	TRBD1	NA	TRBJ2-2	CASSPLRQGVVTGELFF	TGCGCCAGCAGCCCCCTTCGACAGGGGGTTGTCACCGGGGAGCTGTTTTTT
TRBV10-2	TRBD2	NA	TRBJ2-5	CASRGTSGGAKRVQETQYF	TGCGCCAGCAGAGGAACTAGCGGGGGGGCTAAGCGTGTACAAGAGACCCAGTACTTC
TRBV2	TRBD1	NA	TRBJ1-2	CASSETGEDGYTF	TGTGCCAGCAGTGAGACAGGGGAGGATGGCTACACCTTC
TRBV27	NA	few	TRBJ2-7	CASSLGRAGPSYEQYF	NA
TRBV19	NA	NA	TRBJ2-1	CASSREAGLPYNEQFF	TGTGCCAGTAGTAGGGAGGCGGGGCTCCCCTACAATGAGCAGTTCTTC
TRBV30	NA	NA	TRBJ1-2	CAWRSGASEIYGYTF	TGTGCCTGGAGATCCGGGGCTTCCGAGATCTATGGCTACACCTTC
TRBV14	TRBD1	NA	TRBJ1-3	CASSQDGWRQGILSSGNTIYF	TGTGCCAGCAGCCAAGATGGTTGGAGACAGGGGATCCTGAGCTCTGGAAACACCATATATTTT
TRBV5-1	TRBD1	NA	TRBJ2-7	CASRSGTGGSEQYF	TGCGCCAGCAGGTCAGGGACAGGGGGCTCCGAGCAGTACTTC
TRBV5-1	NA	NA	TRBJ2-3	CASSSLGTSTDTQYF	TGCGCCAGCAGCTCGCTTGGCACTAGCACAGATACGCAGTATTTT
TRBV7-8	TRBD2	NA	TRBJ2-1	CASSLRGLAALEQFF	TGTGCCAGCAGTCTTAGGGGACTAGCGGCTCTTGAGCAGTTCTTC
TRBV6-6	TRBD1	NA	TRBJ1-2	CASRRNRQGAVYGYTF	TGTGCCAGCAGGAGGAATAGACAGGGGGCGGTGTATGGCTACACCTTC
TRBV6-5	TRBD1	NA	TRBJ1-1	CASSRQGRTEAFF	TGTGCCAGCAGTAGACAGGGGCGGACTGAAGCTTTCTTT
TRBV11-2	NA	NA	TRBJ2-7	CASSLNTGTRRSYEQYF	TGTGCCAGCAGCTTGAACACCGGGACTCGACGATCCTACGAGCAGTACTTC
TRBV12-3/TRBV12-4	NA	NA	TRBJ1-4	CATRGGGGEKLFF	TGTGCCACCAGAGGGGGAGGGGGTGAAAAACTGTTTTTT
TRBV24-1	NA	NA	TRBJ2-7	CATSDLRRLTYEQYF	TGTGCCACCAGTGATTTGCGTAGGCTAACCTACGAGCAGTACTTC
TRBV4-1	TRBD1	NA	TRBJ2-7	CASSQDGTGIYEQYF	TGCGCCAGCAGCCAAGACGGGACAGGGATCTACGAGCAGTACTTC
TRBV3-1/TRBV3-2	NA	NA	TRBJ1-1	CASSQLRGGTEAFF	TGTGCCAGCAGCCAGCTAAGGGGCGGTACTGAAGCTTTCTTT
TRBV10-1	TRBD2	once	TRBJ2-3	CASSTGGDTQYF	TGCGCCAGCAGTACGGGAGGGGATACGCAGTATTTT
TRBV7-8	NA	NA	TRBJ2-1	CASSLDPGVYNEQFF	TGTGCCAGCAGCTTAGACCCGGGGGTTTACAATGAGCAGTTCTTC
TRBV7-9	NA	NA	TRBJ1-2	CASSLRDGYTF	TGTGCCAGCAGCTTAAGGGATGGCTACACCTTC
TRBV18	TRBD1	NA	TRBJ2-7	CASSTRHRGYEQYF	TGTGCCAGCTCAACTAGGCACAGGGGTTACGAGCAGTACTTC
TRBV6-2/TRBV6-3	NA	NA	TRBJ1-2	CASSYRTASLGYTF	TGTGCCAGCAGTTACCGGACAGCTTCTTTGGGCTACACCTTC
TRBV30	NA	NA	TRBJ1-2	CAWSSSGPYGYTF	TGTGCCTGGAGTTCCTCCGGGCCTTATGGCTACACCTTC
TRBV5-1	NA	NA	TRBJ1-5	CASSLGQANQPQHF	TGCGCCAGCAGCTTGGGACAGGCCAATCAGCCCCAGCATTTT
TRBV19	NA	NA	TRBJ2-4	CASNSRAKNIQYF	TGTGCCAGTAATTCGAGAGCCAAAAACATTCAGTACTTC
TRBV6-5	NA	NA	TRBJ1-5	CASSYSRGDQPQHF	TGTGCCAGCAGTTACTCCAGAGGGGATCAGCCCCAGCATTTT
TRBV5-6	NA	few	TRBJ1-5	CASSLQGGDQPQHF	TGTGCCAGCAGCTTGCAGGGAGGCGATCAGCCCCAGCATTTT
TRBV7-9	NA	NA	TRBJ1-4	CASSLGAGEKLFF	TGTGCCAGCAGCTTAGGGGCGGGAGAAAAACTGTTTTTT
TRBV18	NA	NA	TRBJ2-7	CASSPSRGGNEQYF	TGTGCCAGCTCACCAAGCAGGGGTGGAAACGAGCAGTACTTC
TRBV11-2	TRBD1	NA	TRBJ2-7	CASSLVVEGDRGYEQYF	TGTGCCAGCAGCTTAGTCGTCGAAGGGGACAGGGGTTACGAGCAGTACTTC
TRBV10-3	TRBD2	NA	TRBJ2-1	CAISEARGGPVGEQFF	TGTGCCATCAGTGAGGCTCGCGGGGGGCCCGTTGGTGAGCAGTTCTTC
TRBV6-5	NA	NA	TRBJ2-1	CASSLGQATEQFF	TGTGCCAGCAGCCTTGGTCAGGCCACTGAGCAGTTCTTC
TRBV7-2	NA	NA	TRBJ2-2	CASSRVSLNTGELFF	TGTGCCAGTTCCCGGGTCAGCCTTAACACCGGGGAGCTGTTTTTT
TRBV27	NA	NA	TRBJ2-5	CASSTLRTKETQYF	TGTGCCAGCAGTACCCTACGCACGAAAGAGACCCAGTACTTC
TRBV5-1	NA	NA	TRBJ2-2	CASSLVGGLINTGELFF	TGCGCCAGCAGCTTGGTCGGTGGCCTGATTAACACCGGGGAGCTGTTTTTT
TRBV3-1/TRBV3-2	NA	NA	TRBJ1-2	CASSKSLALGVYGYTF	TGTGCCAGCAGCAAAAGTCTGGCGCTTGGGGTCTATGGCTACACCTTC
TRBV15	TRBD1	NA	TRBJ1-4	CATSSGQGPEGLFF	TGTGCCACCAGCAGCGGACAGGGGCCCGAGGGACTGTTTTTT
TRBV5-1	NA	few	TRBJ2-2	CASSRDPGKSGELFF	TGCGCCAGCAGCCGGGACCCCGGCAAGTCCGGGGAGCTGTTTTTT
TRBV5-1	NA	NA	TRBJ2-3	CASSLGGHTDTQYF	TGCGCCAGCAGCTTGGGAGGGCATACAGATACGCAGTATTTT